One and the same sample provided the 20 T cell receptor beta chains below, sequenced in a study of vaccination and CD4 T cells after COVID-19. Regarding treatment: roughly 10-day PBMC culture with coronavirus spike peptide pools or control peptides (ViraFEST assay). These receptors' targets are unknown. The Oncomine TCR Beta short-read assay sequenced DNA from cultured CD4+ T cells. Each CDR3 protein gets one entry after TCRdb re-called the PCR reads with MiXCR. The table has about 15,000 distinct CDR3 sequences, 30% seen once. The sample taken for sequencing was cultured CD4+ T cells from blood. These receptors were obtained from a human donor with COVID-19.

This clonotype came up a few times. This chain joins TRBV29-1 and TRBJ2-7; D not certain. This CDR3 comprises 12 residues. V was pared by 4 bases and J by 2 bases, with 9 bases between. Germline assignment: CDR1 SQVTM and CDR2 ANQGSEA. CDR3 bases: TGCAGCGTTGTATGGGCTACCTACGAGCAGTACTTC. This encodes CSVVWATYEQYF.

The gene calls are TRBV2 and TRBJ1-2; D uncertain. CDR3 length: 15 amino acids. Trimming cost V 0 bases and J 4 bases, with 12 bases left between them. From germline, CDR1 is SNHLY and CDR2 FYNNEI. The CDR3 DNA sequence: TGTGCCAGCAGTGAAGCGCGCAGGCCGGTCTATGGCTACACCTTC. This sequence encodes CASSEARRPVYGYTF.

This clonotype was found a few times. The CDR3 protein is CASNVGERGDETQYF. The DNA of the CDR3 is TGTGCCAGCAATGTGGGGGAGCGGGGGGACGAGACCCAGTACTTC. The chain employs TRBV7-9 and TRBJ2-5, with TRBD2 matching 9 bases. The CDR3 runs to 15 residues. The ends lost 7 bases at V and 5 bases at J; junction bases unmatched: 11. CDR1 SEHNR and CDR2 FQNEAQ come from the germline V gene (reference sequence).

The chain is built from TRBV6-1 and TRBJ1-3; maybe TRBD1 (6 bases). CDR1 and CDR2 from the germline V gene are MNHNS and SASEGT. The CDR3 sequence is 15 residues long. Between the trimmed V and J ends, which lost 6 bases and 0 bases, there was a span of 12 bases. In DNA form, the CDR3 reads TGTGCCAGCAGAGGGACACAGGGCTCTGGAAACACCATATATTTT. Translation gives CASRGTQGSGNTIYF.

J is TRBJ2-7 and V is TRBV6-5; 9 bases map to TRBD2. CDR1 MNHEY and CDR2 SVGAGI come from the germline V gene. V gave up 2 bases and J gave up 2 bases; unmatched junction bases: 1. This CDR3 has 14 amino acids. CDR3 sequence: CASSYERGAYEQYF. The CDR3 DNA sequence: TGTGCCAGCAGTTACGAGCGGGGGGCCTACGAGCAGTACTTC.

This clonotype has a handful of counts. The rearrangement links TRBV20-1 to TRBJ1-5; TRBD1 matches 7 bases. The trim removed 6 bases at V and 4 bases at J, leaving 18 bases unmatched. The CDR3 is 17 residues long. The germline CDR1 and CDR2 sequences are DFQATT and SNEGSKA (reference sequence). The CDR3 loop reads CSASVPLQGRGNQPQHF. The DNA of the CDR3 is TGCAGTGCCAGTGTCCCGCTACAGGGGAGGGGGAATCAGCCCCAGCATTTT.

In this sample, this clonotype turned up a few times. This chain uses TRBV28 with TRBJ1-2; D is ambiguous. V was pared by 6 bases and J by 1 base, with 6 bases between. This CDR3 is 12 amino acids long. CDR1 is MDHEN, CDR2 SYDVKM, per germline. The chain's CDR3 is CASSPRNYGYTF. Here the CDR3 DNA reads TGTGCCAGCAGCCCCCGTAACTATGGCTACACCTTC.

The chain links TRBV5-1 to TRBJ2-3, with D tentatively TRBD1 (8 bases). V lost 2 bases and J 4 bases, leaving 14 bases between the germline ends. Looked up from germline, CDR1 is SGHRS and CDR2 is YFSETQ. CDR3 length: 15 residues. CDR3: CASSLQGGLADTQYF. Written as DNA, the CDR3 is TGCGCCAGCAGCTTACAGGGGGGGTTGGCAGATACGCAGTATTTT.

This clonotype was seen only a few times. This chain joins TRBV27 and TRBJ2-5; D is undetermined. This CDR3 is built from 14 residues. CDR1 is MNHEY, CDR2 SMNVEV, per germline (reference sequence). V was cut by 5 bases and J by 0 bases, with 10 bases left in between. DNA for the CDR3: TGTGCCAGCAGTCCGATCGGCTACCAAGAGACCCAGTACTTC. Protein sequence: CASSPIGYQETQYF.

This clonotype was found a few times. The V call is TRBV7-2, the J call TRBJ2-7; 9 bases are a match to TRBD2. The CDR3 has 12 residues. Germline assignment: CDR1 SGHTA and CDR2 FQGNSA. Trimming cost V 2 bases and J 10 bases; bases outside gene matches: 3. The CDR3 DNA follows: TGTGCCAGCAGCTTAAGAGCGGGGGGACAGTACTTC. Amino acid sequence: CASSLRAGGQYF.

There are a few counts of this clonotype. The chain is built from TRBV12-3 or TRBV12-4 and TRBJ2-7; D assignment may be TRBD1 or TRBD2 (5 bases each). CDR3 length: 13 residues. Trimming shortened V by 7 bases and J by 7 bases, and 17 bases separated the two germline ends. The CDR3 DNA sequence: TGTGCCAGCACTGGGGGAGTAGAGCAAGAGCAGTACTTC. It translates to CASTGGVEQEQYF.

The chain uses TRBV12-3 or TRBV12-4 and TRBJ2-7, with 10 bases lining up with TRBD1. The CDR3 length is 15 residues. The V and J ends lost 6 bases and 3 bases, in that order; junction bases with no gene match: 8. CDR3 sequence reads: CASSARDRGLYEQYF. As DNA, the CDR3 is TGTGCCAGCAGCGCTCGGGACAGGGGCCTCTACGAGCAGTACTTC.

This chain joins TRBV20-1 and TRBJ2-5; D tentatively fits TRBD1 or TRBD2 (5 bases each). The CDR3 covers 13 residues. Germline V gives CDR1 DFQATT, CDR2 SNEGSKA (reference sequence). Trimming took 5 bases from V and 5 from J, leaving 15 bases between them. DNA of the CDR3: TGCAGTGCTCCCCGTCAGGGCGGGGAGACCCAGTACTTC. It encodes CSAPRQGGETQYF.

The chain has TRBV5-8 and TRBJ2-3, with 8 bases lining up with TRBD1. With V trimmed by 7 bases and J by 0 bases, 10 bases remained unmatched. Germline CDR1 is SGHTS and CDR2 is YDEGEE. This CDR3 is 16 amino acids long. In DNA form, the CDR3 reads TGTGCCAGCGCCATGGGACAGGCCGGAAGCACAGATACGCAGTATTTT. It is translated as CASAMGQAGSTDTQYF.

This clonotype is classed as medium-sized. The V gene is TRBV2, the J gene TRBJ2-5, with D possibly matching TRBD1 (5 bases). V lost 7 bases to trimming and J lost 7 bases, with 13 bases between them. CDR3 length: 12 residues. CDR1 is SNHLY and CDR2 is FYNNEI in the germline V gene. Written as DNA, the CDR3 is TGTGCCAGCAACCTCTTAAGGGGGACCCAGTACTTC. It encodes CASNLLRGTQYF. Based on the CDR3 plus reference TRBV2 and TRBJ2-5, the full variable domain is EPEVTQTPSHQVTQMGQEVILRCVPISNHLYFYWYRQILGQKVEFLVSFYNNEISEKSEIFDDQFSVERPDGSNFTLKIRSTKLEDSAMYFCASNLLRGTQYFGPGTRLLVL.

V gene TRBV2 combines with J gene TRBJ1-1; D gene unclear. Trimming shortened V by 4 bases and J by 3 bases, and 3 bases separated the two germline ends. Germline V gene data show CDR1 as SNHLY and CDR2 as FYNNEI. There are 11 residues in the CDR3. The CDR3 spells CASSVYTEAFF. DNA of the CDR3: TGTGCCAGCAGTGTGTACACTGAAGCTTTCTTT.

This clonotype appeared a few times. The CDR3 nucleotides read TGTGCCAGTGCGGGGGCAGGGGTCAATGAGCAGTTCTTC. It codes for CASAGAGVNEQFF. The chain has TRBV7-3 and TRBJ2-1, with D possibly being TRBD2 (7 bases). Trimming cost V 9 bases and J 6 bases, with 15 bases left between them. This CDR3 region has 13 residues. Germline-derived CDR1 and CDR2 are SGHTA and FQGTGA.

There are a few counts of this clonotype. This chain joins TRBV11-3 and TRBJ2-2; D might be TRBD2 (7 bases). Germline CDR1 SGHNT, CDR2 YENEEA. V was cut by 5 bases and J by 4 bases, with 17 bases left in between. There are 16 residues in the CDR3. This CDR3 reads CASSGGGSGGTGELFF. CDR3 DNA sequence: TGTGCCAGCAGCGGGGGGGGCAGTGGGGGCACCGGGGAGCTGTTTTTT.

This clonotype was counted only a few times. The rearrangement joins TRBV27 to TRBJ1-1; D call uncertain. The germline V gene encodes CDR1 MNHEY and CDR2 SMNVEV (reference sequence). Trimming removed 6 bases from V and 7 bases from J, with 18 bases in between. This CDR3 comprises 14 residues. In nucleotides, the CDR3 is TGTGCCAGCAGGACCTTATCCGGAGGGTATGAAGCTTTCTTT. As protein: CASRTLSGGYEAFF.

This clonotype was observed a few times. The chain links TRBV7-2 to TRBJ2-7; 9 nucleotides agree with TRBD1. CDR1 is SGHTA, CDR2 FQGNSA, per germline. V lost 2 bases to trimming and J lost 0 bases; unmatched junction nucleotides: 2. The CDR3 consists of 15 residues. The CDR3 DNA follows: TGTGCCAGCAGCTTAACGGGACAGGGCTCCTACGAGCAGTACTTC. It specifies CASSLTGQGSYEQYF. The complete variable domain, with remaining parts taken from reference TRBV7-2 and TRBJ2-7, reads GAGVSQSPSNKVTEKGKDVELRCDPISGHTALYWYRQSLGQGLEFLIYFQGNSAPDKSGLPSDRFSAERTGGSVSTLTIQRTQQEDSAVYLCASSLTGQGSYEQYFGPGTRLTVT.